Below, 4 T cell receptor beta chains from the same sample are listed, as sequenced in a study of T cell responses to AZD1222 COVID-19 vaccine. Sequencing used immunoSEQ multiplex PCR; TCRdb keeps in-frame clones, though not all of them. The data hold under 20,000 clones, with 60% to 85% observed a single time. Sequencing used peripheral blood, obtained 28 days after the second AZD1222 dose. The source of these receptors is an adult who received the AZD1222 COVID-19 vaccine.

This clone was seen a few times. This rearrangement joins TRBV15 to TRBJ1-4, with a tentative D call TRBD1 (5 bases). The V end was cut by 3 bases, the J end by 4 bases, with 12 bases between. The CDR3 runs 15 residues. CDR1 and CDR2 from the germline V gene are LNHNV and YYDKDF (reference sequence). CDR3 sequence reads: CATSSSGALNEKLFF. The CDR3 DNA reads TGTGCCACCAGCAGCTCCGGGGCCCTTAATGAAAAACTGTTTTTT.

The chain employs TRBV4-3 and TRBJ2-2; D unresolved. Germline CDR1 is LGHNA and CDR2 is YSLEER. Trimming left V 3 bases short and J 0 bases short, with 14 bases between. The CDR3 runs to 17 residues. The CDR3 region has the DNA TGCGCCAGCAGCCAGGCACAGATGTTCGCGAACACCGGGGAGCTGTTTTTT. This sequence encodes CASSQAQMFANTGELFF.

V is TRBV30 and J is TRBJ2-7, with D perhaps matching TRBD1 or TRBD2 (5 bases each). V shed 4 bases and J shed 4 bases, with 14 bases lying between them. The CDR3 runs to 13 residues. From germline, CDR1 is GTSNPN and CDR2 SVGIG (reference sequence). The CDR3 region is CAWKVLGVYEQYF. CDR3 coding DNA: TGTGCCTGGAAGGTGCTGGGGGTTTACGAGCAGTACTTC.

The chain has TRBV27 and TRBJ1-2, with TRBD1 as a possible D gene (6 bases). The germline V gene has CDR1 MNHEY and CDR2 SMNVEV (reference sequence). V was trimmed by 8 bases and J by 7 bases, leaving 17 bases between them. The CDR3 has 13 residues. CDR3 in amino acids: CASFDRFRGGYTF. The CDR3 DNA reads TGTGCCAGCTTCGACAGGTTTAGAGGTGGCTACACCTTC.